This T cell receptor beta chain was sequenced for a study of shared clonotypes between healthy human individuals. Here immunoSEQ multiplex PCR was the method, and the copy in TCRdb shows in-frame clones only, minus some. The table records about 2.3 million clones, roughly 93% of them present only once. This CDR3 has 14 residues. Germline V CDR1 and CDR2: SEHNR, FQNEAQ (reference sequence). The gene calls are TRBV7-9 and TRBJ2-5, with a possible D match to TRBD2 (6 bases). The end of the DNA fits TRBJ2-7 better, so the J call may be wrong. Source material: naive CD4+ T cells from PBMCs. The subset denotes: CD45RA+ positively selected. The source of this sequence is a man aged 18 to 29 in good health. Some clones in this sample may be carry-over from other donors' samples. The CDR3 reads CASSLTGSSVEQYF. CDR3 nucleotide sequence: TGTGCCAGCAGCTTAACCGGGAGTAGCGTCGAGCAGTACTTC.